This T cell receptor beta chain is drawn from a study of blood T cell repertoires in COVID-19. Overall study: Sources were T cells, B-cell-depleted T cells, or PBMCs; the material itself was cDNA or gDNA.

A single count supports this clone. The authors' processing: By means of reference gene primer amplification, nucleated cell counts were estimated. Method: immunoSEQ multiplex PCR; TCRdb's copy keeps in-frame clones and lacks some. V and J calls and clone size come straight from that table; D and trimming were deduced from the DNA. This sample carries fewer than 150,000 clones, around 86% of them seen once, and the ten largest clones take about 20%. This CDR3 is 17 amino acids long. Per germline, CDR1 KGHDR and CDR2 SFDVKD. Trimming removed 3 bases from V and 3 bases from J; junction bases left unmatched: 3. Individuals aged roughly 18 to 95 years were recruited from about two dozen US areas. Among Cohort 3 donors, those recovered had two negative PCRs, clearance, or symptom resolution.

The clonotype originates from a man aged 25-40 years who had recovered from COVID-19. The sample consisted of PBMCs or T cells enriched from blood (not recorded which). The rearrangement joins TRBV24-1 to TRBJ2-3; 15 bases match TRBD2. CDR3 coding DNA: TGTGCCACCAGTGATCGGACTAGCGGGAGGGGGACAGATACGCAGTATTTT. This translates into CATSDRTSGRGTDTQYF.